One sample yielded the 24 T cell receptor beta chains listed below, sequenced in a study. TCRdb re-called the RT-PCR reads through MiXCR, storing one row per CDR3 protein. Here the sample spans around 700,000 distinct CDR3 sequences, approximately 15% being singletons. The sequenced material came from memory CD4+ T cells from blood. The receptors here all came from a female donor in good health, serving as a healthy control.

This clonotype showed up many times. The chain links TRBV11-1 to TRBJ2-2; TRBD2 might be the D (6 bases). The germline V gene encodes CDR1 SGHAT and CDR2 FQDESV (reference sequence). With 5 bases removed from V and 0 bases from J, the gap between germline ends came to 13 bases. This CDR3 is 16 amino acids long. This CDR3 reads CASSPLRGSNTGELFF. As DNA, the CDR3 is TGTGCCAGCAGCCCTCTGCGGGGATCGAACACCGGGGAGCTGTTTTTT.

This clonotype was counted many times. The CDR3 region is CASSNTGPEGEQYF. The CDR3 bases are TGTGCCAGCTCAAATACAGGCCCCGAGGGCGAGCAGTACTTC. The chain joins TRBV18 to TRBJ2-7; D possibly matches TRBD1 or TRBD2 (5 bases each). This CDR3 comprises 14 residues. The ends were cut back, 5 bases at V and 6 bases at J, with 17 bases in the middle. Germline V gene sequence: CDR1 KGHSH, CDR2 LQKENI. Variable domain in full (rest from reference TRBV18 and TRBJ2-7): NAGVMQNPRHLVRRRGQEARLRCSPMKGHSHVYWYRQLPEEGLKFMVYLQKENIIDESGMPKERFSAEFPKEGPSILRIQQVVRGDSAAYFCASSNTGPEGEQYFGPGTRLTVT.

This clonotype was observed a few times. The chain uses TRBV5-5 and TRBJ2-3; D gene unclear. V dropped 2 bases and J dropped 0 bases, with 10 bases sitting between them. Germline loops: CDR1 SGHKS, CDR2 YYEKEE (reference sequence). There are 15 residues in the CDR3. CDR3: CASSLRPASTDTQYF. As DNA, the CDR3 is TGTGCCAGCAGCTTACGACCAGCTAGCACAGATACGCAGTATTTT.

The V call is TRBV27, the J call TRBJ1-5; D is perhaps TRBD1 (5 bases). V lost 3 bases and J 7 bases, leaving 22 bases between the germline ends. The CDR3 totals 17 residues. CDR1 is MNHEY and CDR2 is SMNVEV in the germline V gene (reference sequence). CDR3 DNA sequence: TGTGCCAGCAGTTTCACTGGCCTCGGGGGGGTTGGCCAGCCCCAGCATTTT. This translates into CASSFTGLGGVGQPQHF.

Ten or more counts support this clonotype. The chain employs TRBV7-2 and TRBJ1-2; D remains ambiguous. The germline gives CDR1 SGHTA, CDR2 FQGNSA. V lost 5 bases to trimming and J lost 6 bases, with 10 bases between them. The CDR3 consists of 12 residues. CDR3 protein: CASSVNVHGYTF. The CDR3 coding sequence is TGTGCCAGCAGCGTAAATGTTCATGGCTACACCTTC. The full variable domain, completed using reference TRBV7-2 and TRBJ1-2, is GAGVSQSPSNKVTEKGKDVELRCDPISGHTALYWYRQSLGQGLEFLIYFQGNSAPDKSGLPSDRFSAERTGGSVSTLTIQRTQQEDSAVYLCASSVNVHGYTFGSGTRLTVV.

This clonotype has at least ten counts. This chain uses TRBV12-3 or TRBV12-4 with TRBJ1-1; D remains unclear. The germline V and J ends were trimmed by 4 bases and 1 base, with 7 bases remaining between them. CDR3 length: 13 amino acids. The CDR3 bases are TGTGCCAGCAGTTGGAATCGGAACACTGAAGCTTTCTTT. Translating gives CASSWNRNTEAFF.

This clonotype has more than one count but fewer than ten. V and J are TRBV7-3 and TRBJ2-3, with 8 bases fitting TRBD2. This CDR3 has 17 residues. With 3 bases clipped from V and 2 bases from J, the junction kept 10 bases outside the gene matches. Germline-derived CDR1 and CDR2 are SGHTA and FQGTGA. The CDR3 loop is CASSLIGAGGLTDTQYF. CDR3 in DNA: TGTGCCAGCAGCTTGATCGGGGCGGGGGGCCTCACAGATACGCAGTATTTT.

This rearrangement joins TRBV6-5 to TRBJ2-7, with TRBD1 matching 9 bases. The CDR3 sequence is 13 residues long. J lost 5 bases, V lost 8 bases, and 7 bases had no gene match. Germline V gene sequence: CDR1 MNHEY, CDR2 SVGAGI. The CDR3: CASAGTGRHEQYF. As DNA, the CDR3 is TGTGCCAGCGCCGGGACAGGGAGGCACGAGCAGTACTTC.

This clonotype showed up many times. The V gene is TRBV29-1, the J gene TRBJ1-2; 7 nucleotides line up with TRBD1. V shed 3 bases and J 4 bases; nucleotides not matched to a gene: 8. CDR1 and CDR2 (germline): SQVTM, ANQGSEA. This CDR3 spans 14 amino acids. CDR3 nucleotide sequence: TGCAGCGTTGACAAGGACAGGACACCCTATGGCTACACCTTC. Translation: CSVDKDRTPYGYTF.

In its sample, this clonotype was seen a few times. The chain links TRBV29-1 to TRBJ2-5; 7 bases line up with TRBD2. Germline V gene lookup returns CDR1 SQVTM and CDR2 ANQGSEA. Trimming cost V 1 base and J 5 bases; bases outside gene matches: 4. The CDR3 covers 13 residues. CDR3 coding DNA: TGCAGCGTTGAAGGGGGGAGGGGTGAGACCCAGTACTTC. Amino acid sequence: CSVEGGRGETQYF.

V is TRBV28 and J is TRBJ1-1; no definite D call. CDR1 and CDR2 (germline): MDHEN, SYDVKM. With 3 bases removed from V and 5 bases from J, the gap between germline ends came to 7 bases. CDR3 size: 12 residues. This CDR3 is CASSLAVTEAFF. CDR3 bases: TGTGCCAGCAGTTTGGCAGTGACTGAAGCTTTCTTT.

The rearrangement links TRBV6-6 to TRBJ1-4; no clear D gene. Germline loops: CDR1 MNHNY, CDR2 SVGAGI (reference sequence). The V gene lost 6 bases and the J gene lost 7 bases, with 18 bases spanning the gap. There are 15 residues in the CDR3. CDR3 nucleotide sequence: TGTGCCAGCAGGACGAGCTTAGGACTGAGTGAAAAACTGTTTTTT. It codes for CASRTSLGLSEKLFF.

This clonotype came up many times. CDR3 bases: TGTGCCAGCAGCACAACAGGTACCCCCTTAGGAGCTTTCTTT. Protein product: CASSTTGTPLGAFF. The chain recombines TRBV7-3 with TRBJ1-1; D possibly corresponds to TRBD1 (5 bases). CDR3 length: 14 residues. The V end was cut by 5 bases, the J end by 10 bases, with 20 bases between. Per germline, CDR1 SGHTA and CDR2 FQGTGA.

The genes are TRBV25-1 and TRBJ1-4; the D is unclear. CDR1 and CDR2 (germline): MGHDK, SYGVNS. The CDR3 is 13 residues long. V was shortened by 7 bases and J by 7 bases, with 13 bases between the two germline ends. The CDR3 DNA follows: TGTGCCAGCATGTCTAGAATAGGTGAAAAACTGTTTTTT. Its protein is CASMSRIGEKLFF. The variable domain in full, with the rest retrieved from reference TRBV25-1 and TRBJ1-4, is EADIYQTPRYLVIGTGKKITLECSQTMGHDKMYWYQQDPGMELHLIHYSYGVNSTEKGDLSSESTVSRIRTEHFPLTLESARPSHTSQYLCASMSRIGEKLFFGSGTQLSVL.

The genes are TRBV6-2 or TRBV6-3 and TRBJ2-1; 11 nucleotides line up with TRBD2. V trimming: 9 bases; J trimming: 13 bases; junction bases outside the gene matches: 11. This CDR3 region has 13 residues. Germline values: CDR1 MNHEY, CDR2 SVGEGT. The CDR3 nucleotides read TGTGCCAGTGTGCTAGCGGGAGGACCCTCTCAGTTCTTC. Amino acid sequence: CASVLAGGPSQFF.

The chain recombines TRBV20-1 with TRBJ2-1; weak D call: TRBD2 (6 bases). The CDR3 extends over 15 amino acids. Germline values: CDR1 DFQATT, CDR2 SNEGSKA (reference sequence). V gave up 1 base and J gave up 7 bases, with 17 bases separating them. CDR3: CSARVGALAGNEQFF. CDR3 in DNA: TGCAGTGCTAGAGTCGGGGCCCTGGCGGGAAATGAGCAGTTCTTC.

The chain uses TRBV7-9 and TRBJ2-7; weak D call: TRBD1 (6 bases). The V gene lost 5 bases and the J gene lost 4 bases, with 21 bases spanning the gap. Germline V gene lookup returns CDR1 SEHNR and CDR2 FQNEAQ (reference sequence). This CDR3 has 16 residues. The CDR3 loop is CASSPTNPRQEYEQYF. The CDR3 coding sequence is TGTGCCAGCAGCCCCACGAACCCAAGACAGGAGTACGAGCAGTACTTC.

The chain uses TRBV7-9 and TRBJ2-3; possibly TRBD2 for D (6 bases). Germline CDR1 SEHNR, CDR2 FQNEAQ (reference sequence). With 3 bases removed from V and 0 bases from J, the gap between germline ends came to 10 bases. The CDR3 is made up of 15 amino acids. CDR3 amino acids: CASSFGLTSTDTQYF. The CDR3 DNA reads as TGTGCCAGCAGCTTTGGACTAACTAGCACAGATACGCAGTATTTT.

In the case of this clonotype: Because it lacks the conserved phenylalanine or tryptophan at the end, this CDR3 is likely a read error. This rearrangement joins TRBV7-6 to TRBJ2-7, with a possible D match to TRBD2 (6 bases). The CDR3 covers 12 residues. Germline assignment: CDR1 SGHVS and CDR2 FNYEAQ. V was pared by 5 bases and J by 7 bases, with 12 bases between. The CDR3 is CASSRGGWEQYS. The DNA for the CDR3 is TGTGCCAGCAGCCGAGGAGGGTGGGAGCAGTACTCC.

This clonotype was seen a handful of times. V gene TRBV7-2 combines with J gene TRBJ1-6; TRBD1 aligns across 8 bases. This CDR3 has 17 amino acids. Germline CDR1 and CDR2: SGHTA and FQGNSA. J lost 10 bases, V lost 1 base, and 12 bases had no gene match. The CDR3 loop is CASSLEDRVEVNSPLHF. Here the CDR3 DNA reads TGTGCCAGCAGCTTAGAGGACAGGGTAGAAGTTAACTCACCCCTCCACTTT.

This clonotype was detected only a few times. V usage is TRBV7-6 and J usage is TRBJ2-3; 7 nucleotides align to TRBD2. CDR3 length equals 15 residues. V shed 5 bases and J 4 bases; nucleotides not matched to a gene: 9. Germline loops: CDR1 SGHVS, CDR2 FNYEAQ. In nucleotides, the CDR3 is TGTGCCAGCAGCGCGCTTGCGGGAGCTGCAGATACGCAGTATTTT. This gives the protein CASSALAGAADTQYF.

The table lists this clonotype with a few counts. The chain recombines TRBV28 with TRBJ1-2; a possible D gene is TRBD1 (5 bases). CDR3 length equals 14 residues. From germline, CDR1 is MDHEN and CDR2 SYDVKM. V lost 5 bases and J lost 4, with 14 bases in between. CDR3 nucleotide sequence: TGTGCCAGCAGTCTCCTGACAGCCTCCTATGGCTACACCTTC. Amino acids: CASSLLTASYGYTF.

The chain has TRBV7-2 and TRBJ2-5; maybe TRBD2 (5 bases). The CDR3 spans 15 residues. Looked up from germline, CDR1 is SGHTA and CDR2 is FQGNSA. Deletions cut 2 bases from V and 5 bases from J, with 15 bases between. The CDR3 reads CASSLFVGVGETQYF. The CDR3 DNA reads TGTGCCAGCAGCTTATTTGTCGGGGTGGGGGAGACCCAGTACTTC.

This clonotype has at least ten counts. V usage is TRBV7-2 and J usage is TRBJ2-5; the match to TRBD2 covers 8 bases. The CDR3 is 12 amino acids. CDR1 SGHTA and CDR2 FQGNSA come from the germline V gene. J was trimmed by 2 bases and V by 7 bases; bases with no gene match: 0. This CDR3 reads CASKRGQETQYF. In nucleotides, the CDR3 is TGTGCCAGCAAGCGGGGGCAAGAGACCCAGTACTTC.